The entry that follows covers one T cell receptor beta chain sequence. As yet, its antigen is unknown. A read error may account for a junction end that differs from germline. This record belongs to a study of cytomegalovirus exposure and HLA in healthy donors. This table comes from immunoSEQ multiplex PCR, and its TCRdb copy is limited to in-frame clones, with some not included. The sample lists nearly 110,000 clones, less than 90% occurring once. This CDR3 is 14 amino acids long. Germline CDR1 is SSHAT and CDR2 is FNYEAQ (reference sequence). General study findings and limits: In vitro data verified three CMV-associated chains as specific for CMV antigens.

Sample: PBMCs. The receptor was isolated from a woman aged 18 to 35 in good health and CMV-seropositive. J is TRBJ2-3 and V is TRBV7-7; a weak D match, TRBD2 (6 bases). CDR3 DNA sequence: TGTGCTAGCAGCCCCGGACGGGGGTTGGATACGCAGTATTTT. Its protein is CASSPGRGLDTQYF.